Shown below are 22 T cell receptor beta chains from a single sample sequenced in a study of regulatory T cells in long-lasting Graves disease. Noted time point: newly diagnosed GD, antithyroid drugs for less than 3 months. Scientists built the TCR library using RNA that was extracted from PBMCs. Libraries of TCR beta came from iRepertoire HTBI primers plus Arm-PCR of CDR3 regions. TCRdb redid the calling of the multiplex PCR reads with MiXCR, one entry per CDR3 protein. The profile covers approximately 490,000 distinct CDR3 sequences, with 16% appearing a single time and approximately 12% taken by the ten largest. The data were also submitted as part of a second study, on T cells in Graves' hyperthyroidism and ophthalmopathy.

The specimen was peripheral blood mononuclear cells (PBMCs), collected at new diagnosis, from a patient treated with antithyroid drugs. Source of these receptors: a man in his forties with Graves disease.

A single count supports this clonotype. The V call is TRBV28, the J call TRBJ2-7; 11 bases line up with TRBD2. The J segment lost 5 bases and the V segment lost 5 bases, leaving 8 bases of the junction unmatched. CDR1 is MDHEN and CDR2 is SYDVKM in the germline V gene. The CDR3 is made up of 15 amino acids. The CDR3 spells CASSGTSGSGNEQYF. Written as DNA, the CDR3 is TGTGCCAGCAGTGGAACTAGCGGGAGTGGCAACGAGCAGTACTTC.

This clonotype was observed many times. The rearrangement joins TRBV7-3 to TRBJ2-3; D unresolved. This CDR3 has 13 residues. The germline V and J ends were trimmed by 3 bases and 5 bases, with 9 bases remaining between them. Germline CDR1 is SGHTA and CDR2 is FQGTGA. Here the CDR3 reads CASSFYPGDTQYF. CDR3 sequence (DNA): TGTGCCAGCAGCTTCTACCCCGGAGATACGCAGTATTTT.

The V and J genes are TRBV6-1 and TRBJ2-7, with 8 bases lining up with TRBD1. The V segment lost 5 bases and the J segment 1 base; nucleotides outside the gene matches: 7. This CDR3 contains 15 residues. Germline CDR1 reads MNHNS; CDR2 reads SASEGT. CDR3 residues: CASSTEDRASYEQYF. In nucleotides, the CDR3 is TGTGCCAGCAGTACGGAGGACAGGGCATCCTACGAGCAGTACTTC.

In its sample, this clonotype was seen many times. The J gene is TRBJ2-1, the V gene TRBV24-1, with D unresolved. The CDR3 is 15 residues long. The germline V gene encodes CDR1 KGHDR and CDR2 SFDVKD. The ends were cut back, 5 bases at V and 0 bases at J, with 10 bases in the middle. The CDR3 protein is CATSASPYSYNEQFF. CDR3 DNA sequence: TGTGCCACCAGTGCTTCCCCCTACTCCTACAATGAGCAGTTCTTC.

This clonotype appeared many times. The rearrangement links TRBV11-3 to TRBJ2-2; D gene uncertain. Germline CDR1 reads SGHNT; CDR2 reads YENEEA. CDR3 size: 17 residues. V gave up 0 bases and J gave up 6 bases, with 17 bases separating them. CDR3 loop: CASSLDLPVAPPGELFF. As DNA, the CDR3 is TGTGCCAGCAGCTTAGATCTACCCGTGGCACCGCCCGGGGAGCTGTTTTTT. The full variable domain, its missing parts supplied by reference TRBV11-3 and TRBJ2-2, is EAGVVQSPRYKIIEKKQPVAFWCNPISGHNTLYWYLQNLGQGPELLIRYENEEAVDDSQLPKDRFSAERLKGVDSTLKIQPAELGDSAVYLCASSLDLPVAPPGELFFGEGSRLTVL.

This clonotype occurred many times. The CDR3 coding sequence is TGTGCCAGCAGTTTAAGGCACTCCCATCCCTACGAGCAGTACTTC. Amino acids: CASSLRHSHPYEQYF. The chain uses TRBV12-3 or TRBV12-4 and TRBJ2-7; D not certain. V dropped 2 bases and J dropped 2 bases, with 13 bases sitting between them. This CDR3 contains 15 residues.

In its sample, this clonotype was seen many times. The chain uses TRBV29-1 and TRBJ2-3; D is unclear. The CDR3 consists of 12 residues. CDR1 and CDR2 from the germline V gene are SQVTM and ANQGSEA. Trimming removed 2 bases from V and 1 base from J, with 4 bases in between. The CDR3 DNA sequence: TGCAGCGTTGAACTCCGCACAGATACGCAGTATTTT. Its protein product is CSVELRTDTQYF.

This clonotype was counted ten times or more. V and J are TRBV12-3 or TRBV12-4 and TRBJ2-1; TRBD2 matches 10 bases. This CDR3 comprises 16 residues. Trimming cost V 2 bases and J 8 bases; bases outside gene matches: 9. CDR3 in DNA: TGTGCCAGCAGTTTATTCCCGGGACTAGCGATTGATGAGCAGTTCTTC. Translating it yields CASSLFPGLAIDEQFF.

This clonotype was counted at least ten times. The rearrangement links TRBV24-1 to TRBJ2-1, with TRBD2 identical over 8 bases. V was pared by 9 bases and J by 5 bases, with 8 bases of the junction left unmatched. The CDR3 is 14 amino acids. The germline V gene encodes CDR1 KGHDR and CDR2 SFDVKD. The CDR3 coding sequence is TGTGCCACCGGGGGAGCGGGAGCTGACAATGAGCAGTTCTTC. The encoded protein is CATGGAGADNEQFF.

This clonotype was picked up many times. CDR3 nucleotide sequence: TGTGCCAGCAGCTCGGGGACAGGAACCACAGATACGCAGTATTTT. Residues: CASSSGTGTTDTQYF. The J gene is TRBJ2-3, the V gene TRBV7-3, with 8 positions matching TRBD1. The CDR3 runs 15 residues. Germline CDR1 reads SGHTA; CDR2 reads FQGTGA. Germline trimming cut 4 bases from V and 2 bases from J; bases unmatched to any gene: 5.

The rearrangement joins TRBV30 to TRBJ1-6, with a possible D match to TRBD1 (5 bases). The CDR3 has 14 amino acids. Germline CDR1 is GTSNPN and CDR2 is SVGIG (reference sequence). V gave up 0 bases and J gave up 8 bases, with 11 bases separating them. In DNA, the CDR3 is TGTGCCTGGAGTGTCGTGGGGGATTATTCACCCCTCCACTTT. It codes for CAWSVVGDYSPLHF.

In regard to this clonotype: With a much larger clone just one base away, this may be a read error. V is TRBV11-2 and J is TRBJ1-1; D call uncertain. The V gene lost 5 bases and the J gene lost 4 bases, with 17 bases spanning the gap. The CDR3 sequence is 15 residues long. Germline V gene sequence: CDR1 SGHAT, CDR2 FQNNGV. The CDR3 nucleotides are TGTGCCAGCAGCCTGTACGGTGACGGATCCACTGAAGCTTTCTTT. It yields the protein CASSLYGDGSTEAFF.

The chain combines TRBV27 with TRBJ1-5; no firm D call. This CDR3 has 13 residues. Trimming pared 8 bases from V and 7 bases from J, leaving 15 bases between. CDR1 and CDR2 from the germline V gene are MNHEY and SMNVEV (reference sequence). This chain's CDR3 is CASGAGLRQPQHF. In DNA, the CDR3 is TGTGCCAGCGGCGCGGGGTTGAGGCAGCCCCAGCATTTT.

The table lists this clonotype with a few counts. J is TRBJ1-3 and V is TRBV4-1; TRBD1 aligns across 10 bases. V gave up 4 bases and J gave up 4 bases; unmatched junction bases: 4. This CDR3 has 15 amino acids. Looked up from germline, CDR1 is MGHRA and CDR2 is YSYEKL. CDR3 in amino acids: CASSLDRGPGNTIYF. The DNA for the CDR3 is TGCGCCAGCAGCCTCGACAGGGGGCCAGGAAACACCATATATTTT.

This clonotype appeared a few times. V and J are TRBV9 and TRBJ2-3; TRBD1 or TRBD2 may be the D gene (5 bases each). V gave up 2 bases and J gave up 0 bases, with 10 bases separating them. CDR3 length: 15 residues. Looked up from germline, CDR1 is SGDLS and CDR2 is YYNGEE. This chain's CDR3 is CASSVGTGSTDTQYF. The CDR3 DNA is TGTGCCAGCAGCGTCGGGACGGGGAGCACAGATACGCAGTATTTT.

This clonotype was found a few times. This likely comes from a read error, as the CDR3 has no conserved phenylalanine or tryptophan at its end. This rearrangement joins TRBV6-9 to TRBJ1-1, with 9 bases matching TRBD1. This CDR3 region has 13 residues. The junction had 6 bases not matched to a gene; V was cut back by 3 bases and J by 10 bases. Germline lookup yields CDR1 MNHGY and CDR2 SVAAGI. The CDR3 region has the DNA TGTGCCAGCAGTTACGGGGACAGGGCTGGAGCTTTCCTT. This translates into CASSYGDRAGAFL.

This clonotype was observed a few times. The chain is built from TRBV6-1 and TRBJ2-1; D possibly corresponds to TRBD2 (6 bases). The V end was cut by 8 bases, the J end by 1 base, with 12 bases between. Germline V gene lookup returns CDR1 MNHNS and CDR2 SASEGT. The CDR3 covers 14 residues. The CDR3: CASQGTSSYNEQFF. DNA of the CDR3: TGTGCCAGCCAAGGGACTTCGTCCTACAATGAGCAGTTCTTC.

At least ten counts were recorded for this clonotype. The V call is TRBV20-1, the J call TRBJ2-7; 10 bases match TRBD1. The CDR3 is made up of 14 amino acids. Germline CDR1 DFQATT, CDR2 SNEGSKA (reference sequence). V lost 4 bases and J lost 4; bases outside the gene matches: 7. The CDR3 coding sequence is TGCAGTGCTACCCGACAGGGGGCGAGTTACGAGCAGTACTTC. Amino acid sequence: CSATRQGASYEQYF.

In its sample, this clonotype was seen many times. This rearrangement joins TRBV29-1 to TRBJ2-1; 10 bases agree with TRBD1. CDR3 length: 17 residues. The germline V gene encodes CDR1 SQVTM and CDR2 ANQGSEA. V was clipped by 4 bases and J by 1 base; unmatched bases: 10. CDR3 sequence reads: CSVVGKPGQGSYNEQFF. DNA for the CDR3: TGCAGCGTTGTGGGAAAACCGGGACAGGGGTCCTACAATGAGCAGTTCTTC.

There are many counts of this clonotype. The chain carries TRBV5-4 and TRBJ2-3; possibly TRBD2 for D (6 bases). Trimming cost V 4 bases and J 4 bases, with 16 bases left between them. The CDR3 has 15 amino acids. Germline lookup yields CDR1 SGHNT and CDR2 YYREEE (reference sequence). This chain's CDR3 is CASSGRTTSPDTQYF. CDR3 sequence (DNA): TGTGCCAGCAGCGGGCGGACTACCTCTCCAGATACGCAGTATTTT.

The chain links TRBV6-1 to TRBJ1-2; TRBD1 matches 7 bases. The CDR3 is 15 residues long. Germline CDR1 MNHNS, CDR2 SASEGT. The trim removed 7 bases at V and 5 bases at J, leaving 13 bases unmatched. CDR3 protein: CASTNRQGKWYGYTF. The DNA for the CDR3 is TGTGCCAGCACTAACAGACAGGGTAAATGGTATGGCTACACCTTC.

Remarks on this clonotype: A much bigger clone sits one base away, suggesting this may be a read error. The genes are TRBV28 and TRBJ2-7; TRBD2 might be the D (7 bases). Trimming shortened V by 5 bases and J by 7 bases, and 21 bases separated the two germline ends. There are 15 residues in the CDR3. The germline CDR1 and CDR2 sequences are MDHEN and SYDVKM. CDR3 DNA sequence: TGTGCCAGCAGTCCGGGGCGGGGGCTCTACAATGAGCAGTACTTC. The encoded protein is CASSPGRGLYNEQYF.